This paragraph reports one T cell receptor beta chain. This sample stems from a study of T cell changes during pregnancy in multiple sclerosis. Germline V gene lookup returns CDR1 SGDLS and CDR2 YYNGEE. With 2 bases clipped from V and 0 bases from J, the junction kept 4 bases outside the gene matches. The CDR3 runs 16 residues. Measured with immunoSEQ multiplex PCR; TCRdb has only the in-frame clones, and not every one. In the table there are about 100,000 clones, 91% of which are singletons. Specimen: peripheral blood, collected in the second trimester of pregnancy. The chain has TRBV9 and TRBJ1-3, with TRBD1 identical over 8 bases. This receptor was taken from a female donor with multiple sclerosis, enrolled in a pregnancy study. For the CDR3, the DNA is TGTGCCAGCAGCGTGACAGGGGCCATCTCTGGAAACACCATATATTTT. This sequence encodes CASSVTGAISGNTIYF.